The 4 T cell receptor beta chains in this list originate from one sample, sequenced in a study of T-cell memory formation after mild COVID-19. Via MiXCR, TCRdb re-called the 5' RACE reads, giving one row per CDR3 protein. Here the sample spans 560,000 or so distinct CDR3 sequences, 17% being singletons. The sequenced sample was PBMCs or a T cell subset sorted from them (not recorded which). These receptors were taken from an adult woman who had mild COVID-19 (a few samples of this study predate the infection). Cell type and time point are not known.

The chain carries TRBV5-6 and TRBJ1-6, with unresolved D. Germline assignment: CDR1 SGHDT and CDR2 YYEEEE. With 3 bases removed from V and 9 bases from J, the gap between germline ends came to 4 bases. The CDR3 consists of 11 residues. CDR3 sequence: CASSSVSPLHF. CDR3 nucleotides: TGTGCCAGCAGCTCGGTTTCACCCCTCCACTTT. Filled out from reference TRBV5-6 and TRBJ1-6, the complete variable domain reads DAGVTQSPTHLIKTRGQQVTLRCSPKSGHDTVSWYQQALGQGPQFIFQYYEEEERQRGNFPDRFSGHQFPNYSSELNVNALLLGDSALYLCASSSVSPLHFGNGTRLTVT.

This clonotype was seen a handful of times. The chain couples TRBV15 to TRBJ1-1, with TRBD1 identical over 7 bases. The CDR3 sequence is 13 residues long. The germline V gene has CDR1 LNHNV and CDR2 YYDKDF (reference sequence). With V trimmed by 6 bases and J by 1 base, 2 bases remained unmatched. The chain's CDR3 is CATRGQRNTEAFF. CDR3 nucleotide sequence: TGTGCCACCAGGGGACAGAGGAACACTGAAGCTTTCTTT.

The V and J genes are TRBV5-1 and TRBJ1-4; the D is unclear. The V gene lost 4 bases and the J gene lost 0 bases, with 10 bases spanning the gap. Germline V gives CDR1 SGHRS, CDR2 YFSETQ. This CDR3 is 15 amino acids long. The CDR3 nucleotides read TGCGCCAGCAGCGGAGGAGCCTCAACTAATGAAAAACTGTTTTTT. Encoded protein: CASSGGASTNEKLFF.

The CDR3 nucleotides read TGCGCCAGCAGCCAAGTAGCGGGAGCCAAAAACATTCAGTACTTC. Its translation is CASSQVAGAKNIQYF. The chain recombines TRBV4-3 with TRBJ2-4; the match to TRBD2 covers 7 bases. Germline V gene sequence: CDR1 LGHNA, CDR2 YSLEER. This CDR3 is built from 15 residues. Losses at the gene ends were 1 base for V and 0 bases for J; bases not matched to a gene: 0.